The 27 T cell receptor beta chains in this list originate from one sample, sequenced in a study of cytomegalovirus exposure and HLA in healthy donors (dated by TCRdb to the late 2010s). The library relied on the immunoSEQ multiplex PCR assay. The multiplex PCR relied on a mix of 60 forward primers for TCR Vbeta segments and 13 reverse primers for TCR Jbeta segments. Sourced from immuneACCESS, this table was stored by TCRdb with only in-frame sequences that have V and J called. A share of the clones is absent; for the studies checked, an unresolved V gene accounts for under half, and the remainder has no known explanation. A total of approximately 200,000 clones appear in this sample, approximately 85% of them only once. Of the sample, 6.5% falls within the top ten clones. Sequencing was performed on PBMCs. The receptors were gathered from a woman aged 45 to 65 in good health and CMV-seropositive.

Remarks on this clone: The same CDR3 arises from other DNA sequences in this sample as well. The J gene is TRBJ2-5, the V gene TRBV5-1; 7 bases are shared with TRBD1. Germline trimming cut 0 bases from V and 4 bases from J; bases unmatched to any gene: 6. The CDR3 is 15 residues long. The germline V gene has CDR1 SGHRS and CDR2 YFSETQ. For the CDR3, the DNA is TGCGCCAGCAGCTTGGGGACAGGCGGAGGAGAGACCCAGTACTTC. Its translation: CASSLGTGGGETQYF.

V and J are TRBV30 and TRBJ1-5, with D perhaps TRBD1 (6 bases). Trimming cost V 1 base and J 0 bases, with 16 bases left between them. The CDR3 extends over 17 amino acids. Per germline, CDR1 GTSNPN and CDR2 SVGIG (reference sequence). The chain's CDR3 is CAWSEVQGSLSNQPQHF. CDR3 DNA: TGTGCCTGGAGTGAAGTTCAGGGGAGTCTTAGCAATCAGCCCCAGCATTTT.

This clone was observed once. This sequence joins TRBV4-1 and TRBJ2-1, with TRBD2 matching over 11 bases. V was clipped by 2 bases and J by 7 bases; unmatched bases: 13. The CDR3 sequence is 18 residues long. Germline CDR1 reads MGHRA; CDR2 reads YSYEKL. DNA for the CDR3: TGCGCCAGCAGCCAACCGGCGACTAGCGGGGAGGGATGGAATGAGCAGTTCTTC. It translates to CASSQPATSGEGWNEQFF.

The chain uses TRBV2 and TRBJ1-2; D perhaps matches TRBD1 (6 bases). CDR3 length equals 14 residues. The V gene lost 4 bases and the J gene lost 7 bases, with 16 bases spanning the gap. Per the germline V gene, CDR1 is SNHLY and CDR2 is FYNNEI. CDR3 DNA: TGTGCCAGCAGTGCCGGTAGGACAGTCCCTGGCTACACCTTC. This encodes CASSAGRTVPGYTF.

CDR3 region: CASRIRDRGPTTNEKLFF. The CDR3 nucleotides read TGTGCCAGCAGAATCCGGGACAGGGGCCCCACAACTAATGAAAAACTGTTTTTT. This chain connects TRBV28 to TRBJ1-4; 10 bases fit TRBD1. Germline CDR1 reads MDHEN; CDR2 reads SYDVKM. V trimming: 6 bases; J trimming: 0 bases; junction bases outside the gene matches: 10. The CDR3 totals 18 residues.

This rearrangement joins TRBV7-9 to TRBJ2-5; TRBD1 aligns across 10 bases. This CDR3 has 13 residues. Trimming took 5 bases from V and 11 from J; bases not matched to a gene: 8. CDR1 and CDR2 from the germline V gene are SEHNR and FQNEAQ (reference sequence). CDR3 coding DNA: TGTGCCAGCAGCCGACAGGGGGCAAGGGAGCAGTACTTC. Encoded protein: CASSRQGAREQYF.

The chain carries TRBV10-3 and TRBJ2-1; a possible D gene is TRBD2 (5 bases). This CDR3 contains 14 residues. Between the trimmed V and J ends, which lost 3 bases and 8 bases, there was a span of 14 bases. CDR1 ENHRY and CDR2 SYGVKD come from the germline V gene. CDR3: CAISDSTSSDEQFF. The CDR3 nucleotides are TGTGCCATCAGTGATTCTACTAGTTCGGATGAGCAGTTCTTC.

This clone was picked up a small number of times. The CDR3: CASSLDREETQYF. The CDR3 region has the DNA TGTGCCAGCAGCTTAGACAGGGAAGAGACCCAGTACTTC. The rearrangement joins TRBV7-6 to TRBJ2-5, with a possible D match to TRBD1 (6 bases). Germline V lookup: CDR1 SGHVS, CDR2 FNYEAQ. Trimming took off 1 base at V and 3 bases at J, with 6 bases between the two ends. This CDR3 spans 13 amino acids.

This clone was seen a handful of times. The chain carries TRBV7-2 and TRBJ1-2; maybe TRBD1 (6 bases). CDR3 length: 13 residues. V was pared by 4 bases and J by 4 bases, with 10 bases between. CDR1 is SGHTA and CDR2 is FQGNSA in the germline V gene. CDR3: CASSWGGSYGYTF. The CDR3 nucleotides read TGTGCCAGCAGCTGGGGGGGCTCCTATGGCTACACCTTC.

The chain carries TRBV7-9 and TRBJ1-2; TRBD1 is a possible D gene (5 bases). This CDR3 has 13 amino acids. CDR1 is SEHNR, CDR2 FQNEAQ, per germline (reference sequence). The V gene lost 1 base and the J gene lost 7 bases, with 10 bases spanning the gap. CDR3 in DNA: TGTGCCAGCAGCTTAGTTTCAGGGTTTGGCTACACCTTC. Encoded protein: CASSLVSGFGYTF.

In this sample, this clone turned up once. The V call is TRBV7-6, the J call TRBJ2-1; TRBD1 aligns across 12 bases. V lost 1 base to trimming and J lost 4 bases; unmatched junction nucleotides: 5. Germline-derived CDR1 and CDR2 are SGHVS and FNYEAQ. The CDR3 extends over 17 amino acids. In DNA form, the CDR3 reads TGTGCCAGCAGCTTAGGGGGGACAGGGGGCGCGTACAATGAGCAGTTCTTC. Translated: CASSLGGTGGAYNEQFF. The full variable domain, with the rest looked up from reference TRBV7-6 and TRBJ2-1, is GAGVSQSPRYKVTKRGQDVALRCDPISGHVSLYWYRQALGQGPEFLTYFNYEAQQDKSGLPNDRFSAERPEGSISTLTIQRTEQRDSAMYRCASSLGGTGGAYNEQFFGPGTRLTVL.

This CDR3 reads CAIRREFNQPQHF. The CDR3 coding sequence is TGTGCCATCAGGAGGGAGTTCAATCAGCCCCAGCATTTT. The J gene is TRBJ1-5, the V gene TRBV10-3; D is undetermined. The germline V gene has CDR1 ENHRY and CDR2 SYGVKD. The germline V and J ends were trimmed by 6 bases and 3 bases, with 9 bases remaining between them. The CDR3 is made up of 13 amino acids.

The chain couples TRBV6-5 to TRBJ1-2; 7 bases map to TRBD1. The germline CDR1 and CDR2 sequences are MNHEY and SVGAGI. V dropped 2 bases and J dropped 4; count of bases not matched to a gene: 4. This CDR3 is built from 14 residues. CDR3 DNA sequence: TGTGCCAGCAGTTACCCGGACAGGAGCTATGGCTACACCTTC. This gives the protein CASSYPDRSYGYTF.

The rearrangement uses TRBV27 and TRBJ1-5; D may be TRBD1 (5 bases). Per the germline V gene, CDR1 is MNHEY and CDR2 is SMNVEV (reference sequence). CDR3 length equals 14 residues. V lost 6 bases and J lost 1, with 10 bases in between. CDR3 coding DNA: TGTGCCAGCAGGGGGGGACGGAGCAATCAGCCCCAGCATTTT. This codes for CASRGGRSNQPQHF.

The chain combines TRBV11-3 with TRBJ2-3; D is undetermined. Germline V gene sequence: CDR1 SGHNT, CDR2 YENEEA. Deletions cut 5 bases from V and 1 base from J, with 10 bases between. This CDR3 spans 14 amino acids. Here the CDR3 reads CASSPPIRTDTQYF. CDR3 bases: TGTGCCAGCAGCCCCCCCATCCGCACAGATACGCAGTATTTT. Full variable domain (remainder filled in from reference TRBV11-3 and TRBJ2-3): EAGVVQSPRYKIIEKKQPVAFWCNPISGHNTLYWYLQNLGQGPELLIRYENEEAVDDSQLPKDRFSAERLKGVDSTLKIQPAELGDSAVYLCASSPPIRTDTQYFGPGTRLTVL.

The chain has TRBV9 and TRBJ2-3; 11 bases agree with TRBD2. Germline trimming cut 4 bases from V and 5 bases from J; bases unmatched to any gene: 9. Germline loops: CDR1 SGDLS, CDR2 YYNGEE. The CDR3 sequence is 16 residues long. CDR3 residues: CASSHGSGGAKDTQYF. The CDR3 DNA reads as TGTGCCAGCAGCCACGGTAGCGGGGGGGCCAAAGATACGCAGTATTTT. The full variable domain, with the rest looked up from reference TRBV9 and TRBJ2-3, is DSGVTQTPKHLITATGQRVTLRCSPRSGDLSVYWYQQSLDQGLQFLIQYYNGEERAKGNILERFSAQQFPDLHSELNLSSLELGDSALYFCASSHGSGGAKDTQYFGPGTRLTVL.

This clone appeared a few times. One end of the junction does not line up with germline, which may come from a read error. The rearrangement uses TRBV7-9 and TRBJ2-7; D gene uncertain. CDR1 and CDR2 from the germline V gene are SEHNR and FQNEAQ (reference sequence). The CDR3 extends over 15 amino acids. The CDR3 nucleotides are TGTTCCAGCAGCTCCGAACGACATGGCTCCTACGAGCAGTACTTC. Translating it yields CSSSSERHGSYEQYF.

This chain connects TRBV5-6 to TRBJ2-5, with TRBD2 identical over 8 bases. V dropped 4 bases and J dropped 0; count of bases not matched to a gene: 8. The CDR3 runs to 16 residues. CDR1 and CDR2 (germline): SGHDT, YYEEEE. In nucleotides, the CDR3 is TGTGCCAGCAGCCGGACTAGCAGAAGGTACCAAGAGACCCAGTACTTC. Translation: CASSRTSRRYQETQYF.

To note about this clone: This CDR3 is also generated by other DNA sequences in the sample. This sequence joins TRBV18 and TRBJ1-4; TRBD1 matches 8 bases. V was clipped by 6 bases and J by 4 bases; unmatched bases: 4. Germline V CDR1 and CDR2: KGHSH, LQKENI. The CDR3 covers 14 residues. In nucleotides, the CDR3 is TGTGCCAGCTCGCTTGGACAGGGTAATGAAAAACTGTTTTTT. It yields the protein CASSLGQGNEKLFF.

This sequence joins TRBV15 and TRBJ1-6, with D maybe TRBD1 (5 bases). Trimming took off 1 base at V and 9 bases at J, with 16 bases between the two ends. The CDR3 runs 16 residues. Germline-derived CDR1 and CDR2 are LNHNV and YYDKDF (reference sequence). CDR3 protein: CATSRVGPAGRSPLHF. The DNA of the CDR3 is TGTGCCACCAGCAGAGTGGGGCCGGCAGGGCGTTCACCCCTCCACTTT.

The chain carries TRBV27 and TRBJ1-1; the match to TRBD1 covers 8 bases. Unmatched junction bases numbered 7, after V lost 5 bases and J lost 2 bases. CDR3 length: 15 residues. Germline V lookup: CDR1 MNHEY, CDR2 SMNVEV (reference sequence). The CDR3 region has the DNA TGTGCCAGCAGTACCCACGGGACAGGAAACACTGAAGCTTTCTTT. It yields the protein CASSTHGTGNTEAFF.

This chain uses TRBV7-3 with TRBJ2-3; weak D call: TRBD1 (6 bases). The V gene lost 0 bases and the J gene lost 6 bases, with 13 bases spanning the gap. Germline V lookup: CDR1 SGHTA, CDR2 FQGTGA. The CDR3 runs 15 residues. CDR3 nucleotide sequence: TGTGCCAGCAGCTTAACTGCAGGGGCCGGGGATACGCAGTATTTT. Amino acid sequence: CASSLTAGAGDTQYF.

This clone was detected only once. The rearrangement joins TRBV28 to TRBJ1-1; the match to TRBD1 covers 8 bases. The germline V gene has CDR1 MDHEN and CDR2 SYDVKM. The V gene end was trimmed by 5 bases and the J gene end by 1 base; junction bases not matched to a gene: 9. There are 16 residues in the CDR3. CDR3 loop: CASSQPGTGQNTEAFF. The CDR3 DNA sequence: TGTGCCAGCAGTCAACCCGGGACAGGTCAGAACACTGAAGCTTTCTTT.

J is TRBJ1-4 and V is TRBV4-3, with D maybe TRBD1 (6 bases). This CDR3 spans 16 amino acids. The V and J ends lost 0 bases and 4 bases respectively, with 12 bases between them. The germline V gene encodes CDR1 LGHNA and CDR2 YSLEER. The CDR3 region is CASSQDPNRVNEKLFF. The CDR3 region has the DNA TGCGCCAGCAGCCAAGACCCCAACAGGGTTAATGAAAAACTGTTTTTT.

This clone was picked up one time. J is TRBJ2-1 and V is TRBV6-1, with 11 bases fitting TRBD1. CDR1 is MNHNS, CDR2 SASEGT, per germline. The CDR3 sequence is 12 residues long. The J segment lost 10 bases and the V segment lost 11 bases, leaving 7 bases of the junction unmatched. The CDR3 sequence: CAGGQGAREQFF. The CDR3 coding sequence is TGTGCCGGCGGACAGGGGGCACGGGAGCAGTTCTTC.

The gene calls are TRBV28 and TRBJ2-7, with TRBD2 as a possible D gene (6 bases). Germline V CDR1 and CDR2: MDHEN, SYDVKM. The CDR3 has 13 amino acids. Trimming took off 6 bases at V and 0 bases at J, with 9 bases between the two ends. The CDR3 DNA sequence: TGTGCCAGCAGAGGTAGCGGCTCCTACGAGCAGTACTTC. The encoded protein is CASRGSGSYEQYF.

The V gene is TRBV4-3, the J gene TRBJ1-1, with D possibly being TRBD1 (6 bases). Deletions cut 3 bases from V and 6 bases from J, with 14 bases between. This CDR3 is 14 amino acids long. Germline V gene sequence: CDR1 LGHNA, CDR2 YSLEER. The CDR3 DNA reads TGCGCCAGCAGCCACACACAGGGAGACCCTGAAGCTTTCTTT. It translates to CASSHTQGDPEAFF.